Listed below are T cell receptor beta chains from one sample, sequenced in a study of T cell responses to AZD1222 COVID-19 vaccine. This table comes from immunoSEQ multiplex PCR, and its TCRdb copy is limited to in-frame clones, with some not included. The table includes some 130,000 clones, approximately 90% detected once. The input for sequencing was peripheral blood, taken on day 0 of AZD1222 vaccination. The source is an adult in good health. Both conserved end residues are part of each CDR3. A D gene is named only where the DNA matches it firmly. Clone sizes are given selectively: once, few, many, or a class where the clone is expanded.

>TRBJ2-7|TRBV7-2|12|-|TRBD2
CASSYPGLGQYF
TGTGCCAGCAGTTACCCGGGACTAGGGCAGTACTTC
>TRBJ2-7|TRBV5-1|14|once|-
CASSLGDAAYEQYF
TGCGCCAGCAGCTTGGGGGACGCCGCCTACGAGCAGTACTTC
>TRBJ2-7|TRBV11-3|15|-|-
CASSLGLEHAYEQYF
TGTGCCAGCAGCTTAGGGTTGGAACATGCCTACGAGCAGTACTTC
>TRBJ1-1|TRBV15|15|-|-
CATSRDALMNTEAFF
TGTGCCACCAGCAGAGATGCGTTAATGAACACTGAAGCTTTCTTT
>TRBJ2-7|TRBV11-2|15|-|TRBD2
CASSSGLAVVYEQYF
TGTGCCAGCAGCTCCGGACTAGCGGTAGTCTACGAGCAGTACTTC
>TRBJ2-7|TRBV3-1/TRBV3-2|14|-|-
CASSQDWGSGEQYF
TGTGCCAGCAGCCAAGATTGGGGGTCCGGCGAGCAGTACTTC
>TRBJ2-7|TRBV9|15|once|TRBD2
CASSPLSGASYEQYF
TGTGCCAGCAGCCCACTAAGCGGGGCCTCCTACGAGCAGTACTTC
>TRBJ2-5|TRBV11-2|18|-|-
CASSLGMRIWEGGETQYF
TGTGCCAGCAGCTTAGGAATGCGTATCTGGGAGGGGGGAGAGACCCAGTACTTC
>TRBJ2-3|TRBV6-5|15|-|-
CASSYDGSSTDTQYF
TGTGCCAGCAGTTACGACGGTTCTAGCACAGATACGCAGTATTTT
>TRBJ2-3|TRBV7-8|15|-|TRBD2
CASSSSGRITDTQYF
TGTGCCAGCAGCTCCAGCGGGAGGATCACAGATACGCAGTATTTT
>TRBJ1-5|TRBV24-1|15|-|-
CATSDSAYINQPQHF
TGTGCCACCAGTGATAGCGCTTACATCAATCAGCCCCAGCATTTT
>TRBJ2-5|TRBV5-6|14|-|-
CASSLFRGGETQYF
TGTGCCAGCAGCTTGTTTAGGGGGGGAGAGACCCAGTACTTC
>TRBJ1-3|TRBV6-1|16|once|-
CASSEAPARFRNTIYF
TGTGCCAGCAGTGAAGCCCCGGCCAGGTTTAGAAACACCATATATTTT
>TRBJ2-3|TRBV7-9|14|-|-
CASSLGQYTDTQYF
TGTGCCAGCAGCCTCGGACAGTACACAGATACGCAGTATTTT
>TRBJ2-7|TRBV7-2|15|-|TRBD1
CASSRSGTGGYEQYF
TGTGCCAGCAGCAGAAGCGGGACAGGGGGCTACGAGCAGTACTTC
>TRBJ2-1|TRBV7-6|22|-|TRBD2
CASSPPRTSGRAQSTRENEQFF
TGTGCCAGCAGCCCCCCCCGCACTAGCGGGAGGGCCCAATCGACTAGGGAGAATGAGCAGTTCTTC
>TRBJ1-1|TRBV27|18|-|-
CASSLSWEGGLISSEAFF
TGTGCCAGCAGTTTATCGTGGGAGGGGGGGCTTATCAGTAGTGAAGCTTTCTTT
>TRBJ2-3|TRBV7-2|14|-|-
CASSPTRGTDTQYF
TGTGCCAGCAGCCCTACCCGGGGCACAGATACGCAGTATTTT
>TRBJ1-6|TRBV7-2|14|-|-
CASSLIGGRSPLHF
TGTGCCAGCAGCTTAATAGGGGGTAGGTCACCCCTCCACTTT
>TRBJ2-5|TRBV5-4|15|once|TRBD1
CASSLSQGRQETQYF
TGTGCCAGCAGCTTGTCACAGGGGAGACAAGAGACCCAGTACTTC
>TRBJ1-1|TRBV7-9|13|-|-
CARSDKWGSEAFF
TGTGCCAGGTCCGACAAGTGGGGCTCTGAAGCTTTCTTT
>TRBJ2-7|TRBV4-1|15|-|-
CASSQESFRGAEQYF
TGCGCCAGCAGCCAAGAGAGTTTTAGAGGGGCTGAGCAGTACTTC
>TRBJ1-5|TRBV24-1|16|-|TRBD1
CATSDNGQGDNQPQHF
TGTGCCACCAGTGATAATGGACAGGGTGACAATCAGCCCCAGCATTTT
>TRBJ1-4|TRBV28|12|-|-
CASSLPNEKLFF
TGTGCCAGCAGTCTACCAAATGAAAAACTGTTTTTT
>TRBJ2-5|TRBV7-2|13|-|-
CASSLGFQETQYF
TGTGCCAGCAGCTTAGGTTTTCAAGAGACCCAGTACTTC
>TRBJ2-7|TRBV30|11|few|TRBD1
CAWRTGNEQYF
TGTGCCTGGAGGACAGGGAACGAGCAGTACTTC
>TRBJ1-5|TRBV7-9|14|-|-
CASSPLSTAQPQHF
TGTGCCAGCAGCCCCTTGTCGACAGCTCAGCCCCAGCATTTT
>TRBJ2-7|TRBV11-3|15|-|-
CASSLGTVFGGEQYF
TGTGCCAGCAGCTTGGGGACAGTTTTCGGGGGCGAGCAGTACTTC
>TRBJ1-2|TRBV28|15|-|-
CASSKRPGIVYGYTF
TGTGCCAGCAGTAAGCGTCCAGGGATCGTTTATGGCTACACCTTC
>TRBJ1-2|TRBV27|14|-|-
CASSLGGPERGYTF
TGTGCCAGCAGTTTGGGGGGCCCTGAGCGGGGCTACACCTTC
>TRBJ2-1|TRBV9|15|-|TRBD2
CASSVGSGSRNEQFF
TGTGCCAGCAGCGTAGGGAGCGGGAGTAGGAATGAGCAGTTCTTC
>TRBJ2-2|TRBV4-3|18|-|-
CASSQDGVGDGDTGELFF
TGCGCCAGCAGCCAAGATGGAGTGGGCGATGGAGACACCGGGGAGCTGTTTTTT
>TRBJ2-1|TRBV5-1|17|-|TRBD1
CASSLRQGGPPHNEQFF
TGCGCCAGCAGCTTGCGACAGGGTGGTCCCCCGCACAATGAGCAGTTCTTC
>TRBJ2-7|TRBV6-2/TRBV6-3|14|-|TRBD2
CASSRLAGVSEQYF
TGTGCCAGCAGCAGACTAGCGGGAGTCTCCGAGCAGTACTTC
>TRBJ2-7|TRBV13|16|-|TRBD1
CASSLNSGTGRSEQYF
TGTGCCAGCAGCTTAAACTCCGGGACAGGGAGGAGCGAGCAGTACTTC
>TRBJ2-2|TRBV6-5|16|-|TRBD1
CASSYWTGVDTGELFF
TGTGCCAGCAGTTATTGGACAGGGGTAGATACCGGGGAGCTGTTTTTT
>TRBJ1-4|TRBV7-2|15|-|-
CASSPQTGTNEKLFF
TGTGCCAGCAGCCCACAGACTGGAACTAATGAAAAACTGTTTTTT
>TRBJ1-5|TRBV10-3|13|-|-
CAISSGLYQPQHF
TGTGCCATCAGTTCCGGGTTATATCAGCCCCAGCATTTT
>TRBJ1-1|TRBV19|13|-|TRBD1
CASSVDRDTEAFF
TGTGCCAGTAGTGTGGACAGGGACACTGAAGCTTTCTTT
>TRBJ2-1|TRBV4-1|15|-|-
CASSWALSSYNEQFF
TGCGCCAGCAGTTGGGCCTTGAGCTCCTACAATGAGCAGTTCTTC
>TRBJ2-7|TRBV6-5|15|-|TRBD1
CASSYSFQGEREQYF
TGTGCCAGCAGTTACTCGTTTCAGGGGGAGCGCGAGCAGTACTTC
>TRBJ1-5|TRBV11-2|14|-|-
CASSHPSRGQPQHF
TGTGCCAGCAGCCATCCGTCCAGAGGGCAGCCCCAGCATTTT
>TRBJ1-1|TRBV7-2|14|-|-
CASSPPGPKYEAFF
TGTGCCAGCAGCCCTCCGGGCCCAAAATATGAAGCTTTCTTT
>TRBJ2-7|TRBV6-4|14|many|TRBD1
CASSETGGINEQYF
TGTGCCAGCAGTGAGACAGGGGGCATCAACGAGCAGTACTTC
>TRBJ2-7|TRBV4-1|15|-|-
CASSQKAMNSYEQYF
TGCGCCAGCAGCCAGAAAGCGATGAACAGCTACGAGCAGTACTTC
>TRBJ1-5|TRBV4-3|15|-|-
CASSQDRGGDQPQHF
TGCGCCAGCAGCCAAGATAGGGGTGGAGATCAGCCCCAGCATTTT
>TRBJ1-1|TRBV29-1|11|-|-
CSVGMNTEAFF
TGCAGCGTTGGGATGAACACTGAAGCTTTCTTT
>TRBJ2-4|TRBV2|16|-|-
CASSATGEVAKNIQYF
TGTGCCAGCAGCGCGACAGGAGAAGTAGCCAAAAACATTCAGTACTTC
>TRBJ1-2|TRBV5-5|14|-|-
CASNDGTYRYGYTF
TGTGCCAGCAACGATGGGACTTACCGCTATGGCTACACCTTC
>TRBJ2-7|TRBV15|14|-|TRBD2
CATSRDQPGGEQYF
TGTGCCACCAGCAGAGATCAGCCGGGGGGCGAGCAGTACTTC
>TRBJ1-2|TRBV13|14|-|-
CASSLGVSNYGYTF
TGTGCCAGCAGCTTAGGCGTCAGTAACTATGGCTACACCTTC
>TRBJ1-2|TRBV27|14|-|-
CASSFQGTSNGYTF
TGTGCCAGCAGTTTCCAGGGAACTAGTAATGGCTACACCTTC